This is a list of T cell receptor beta chains from one sample in a study of T-cell reconstitution after alpha-beta-depleted transplantation in children. TCRdb reanalysed the PCR reads using MiXCR and keeps one entry per CDR3 protein. Counted here are a few hundred thousand distinct CDR3 sequences, 15% to 20% occurring once; the ten biggest clones make up roughly 27%. Sequenced material: PBMCs, mostly from graft donor cells, taken 360 days after TCRalphabeta/CD19-depleted stem cell transplant. Every receptor here comes from a boy in the first two years of life who had a stem cell transplant for Wiskott-Aldrich syndrome, so the T cells may come from the graft donor. Each CDR3 is given with its conserved first and last residue. Fields, in order: J gene, V gene, CDR3 protein.

TRBJ1-5 TRBV12-3/TRBV12-4 CASSPGRLNQPQHF
TRBJ2-3 TRBV6-5 CASSYSLGIHTQYF
TRBJ2-5 TRBV7-7 CASSLGPFETQYF
TRBJ2-5 TRBV4-1 CASSQTVFQRGQETQYF
TRBJ2-6 TRBV7-9 CAPYPNRPGANVLTF
TRBJ2-7 TRBV7-9 CASSPNEGRGSSYEQYF
TRBJ2-1 TRBV7-9 CASSSSLEQFF
TRBJ1-2 TRBV29-1 CSVEDSNYGYTF
TRBJ2-1 TRBV7-9 CASRSQREGKRGEQFF
TRBJ2-2 TRBV2 CASSGTSVNTGELFF
TRBJ2-2 TRBV29-1 CSAVRANTGELFF
TRBJ1-4 TRBV2 CASKDREGNEKLFF
TRBJ2-1 TRBV5-1 CASSLLVGATYNEQFF
TRBJ1-5 TRBV12-3/TRBV12-4 CASSLFAGRRNQPQHF
TRBJ2-1 TRBV7-8 CASSYLFGDEQFF
TRBJ2-7 TRBV3-1 CASSQGLADSYEQYF
TRBJ2-3 TRBV28 CASSLTSRTQYF
TRBJ2-7 TRBV6-1 CASSAISKSIYEQYF
TRBJ2-3 TRBV7-9 CASSRGTTDTQYF
TRBJ2-5 TRBV5-1 CASSLKGRGGTQYF
TRBJ2-1 TRBV29-1 CSVEGRGEYNEQFF
TRBJ2-7 TRBV5-6 CASSLSGGISYEQYF
TRBJ2-4 TRBV12-3/TRBV12-4 CASSLSGNIQYF